This passage covers 25 T cell receptor beta chains from one sample sequenced in a study of T cells in Graves' hyperthyroidism and ophthalmopathy. TCR beta CDR3 regions were amplified from RNA. TCR CDR3 underwent first-round RT-PCR with the HTBI primer set. TCRdb independently ran MiXCR on the multiplex PCR reads; one entry per CDR3 protein. The profile shows about 400,000 distinct CDR3 sequences, just under 15% of them singletons. The specimen sequenced was blood. These TCRs come from a woman aged 30 to 39 with Graves' hyperthyroidism.

This clonotype was observed many times. This chain's CDR3 is CASSEGKDVRNTQYF. Here the CDR3 DNA reads TGTGCCAGCAGTGAAGGGAAGGACGTGCGAAATACGCAGTATTTT. The J gene is TRBJ2-3, the V gene TRBV6-1; no firm D call. Germline V gene lookup returns CDR1 MNHNS and CDR2 SASEGT. This CDR3 comprises 15 residues. The germline V and J ends were trimmed by 1 base and 7 bases, with 15 bases remaining between them.

This clonotype was observed many times. The chain employs TRBV5-1 and TRBJ2-1; perhaps TRBD1 as D (6 bases). The V end lost 1 base, the J end lost 5 bases, and 7 bases lay between the germline ends. Germline CDR1 reads SGHRS; CDR2 reads YFSETQ. CDR3 size: 13 residues. The CDR3 here is CASSLTGNNEQFF. In nucleotides, the CDR3 is TGCGCCAGCAGCTTGACAGGGAACAATGAGCAGTTCTTC.

This clonotype showed up just a few times. The V and J genes are TRBV6-1 and TRBJ1-5; D remains unclear. The CDR3 sequence is 12 residues long. The germline V gene encodes CDR1 MNHNS and CDR2 SASEGT. Trimming took 5 bases from V and 10 from J, leaving 12 bases between them. CDR3 sequence: CASSSPLGPQHF. The CDR3 coding sequence is TGTGCCAGCAGTTCCCCGCTAGGACCCCAGCATTTT.

This chain links TRBV11-1 with TRBJ2-1; D may be TRBD2 (6 bases). Germline V CDR1 and CDR2: SGHAT, FQDESV (reference sequence). The CDR3 is made up of 12 amino acids. The V end lost 11 bases, the J end lost 4 bases, and 12 bases lay between the germline ends. CDR3 loop: CASGSRYNEQFF. The CDR3 DNA reads TGTGCCTCCGGGAGCCGTTACAATGAGCAGTTCTTC.

The CDR3 is CASSPGLAGYVVDTQYF. In DNA, the CDR3 is TGTGCCAGTAGTCCGGGACTAGCGGGATATGTTGTTGATACGCAGTATTTT. The chain joins TRBV19 to TRBJ2-3; 13 bases fit TRBD2. Germline V gene sequence: CDR1 LNHDA, CDR2 SQIVND (reference sequence). CDR3 size: 17 residues. Unmatched junction bases numbered 11, after V lost 5 bases and J lost 6 bases. The whole variable domain, remainder taken from reference TRBV19 and TRBJ2-3, is DGGITQSPKYLFRKEGQNVTLSCEQNLNHDAMYWYRQDPGQGLRLIYYSQIVNDFQKGDIAEGYSVSREKKESFPLTVTSAQKNPTAFYLCASSPGLAGYVVDTQYFGPGTRLTVL.

This clonotype has ten or more counts. The chain has TRBV27 and TRBJ2-7, with 10 bases aligning to TRBD1. V lost 5 bases to trimming and J lost 3 bases; unmatched junction nucleotides: 10. Germline CDR1 reads MNHEY; CDR2 reads SMNVEV (reference sequence). This CDR3 spans 16 amino acids. The CDR3 here is CASSGRPGQGNYEQYF. The CDR3 coding sequence is TGTGCCAGCAGTGGTCGGCCGGGACAGGGGAACTACGAGCAGTACTTC.

This clonotype was found many times. The chain carries TRBV12-3 or TRBV12-4 and TRBJ2-1; D is perhaps TRBD2 (6 bases). This CDR3 spans 14 amino acids. Trimming shortened V by 6 bases and J by 8 bases, and 17 bases separated the two germline ends. CDR3: CASREGLDNDEQFF. The DNA of the CDR3 is TGTGCCAGCAGAGAGGGACTGGATAATGATGAGCAGTTCTTC.

V is TRBV20-1 and J is TRBJ2-5, with a possible D match to TRBD2 (6 bases). Trimming stripped 6 bases from V and 5 bases from J, with 16 bases between. The germline CDR1 and CDR2 sequences are DFQATT and SNEGSKA (reference sequence). The CDR3 length is 13 residues. The CDR3 protein is CSASQTSQETQYF. The CDR3 nucleotides read TGCAGTGCATCGCAGACTAGTCAGGAGACCCAGTACTTC.

The chain uses TRBV6-1 and TRBJ2-3; 8 bases match TRBD2. The length of the CDR3 is 15 residues. J gave up 2 bases and V 5 bases, and 6 bases lay outside the gene matches. Germline-derived CDR1 and CDR2 are MNHNS and SASEGT. The chain's CDR3 is CASSQIAGPTDTQYF. CDR3 DNA: TGTGCCAGCAGTCAAATAGCGGGACCCACAGATACGCAGTATTTT.

This clonotype was counted at least ten times. The V gene is TRBV28, the J gene TRBJ2-2, with 12 bases matching TRBD2. V shed 8 bases and J 5 bases; nucleotides not matched to a gene: 12. CDR3 length: 17 residues. The germline V gene has CDR1 MDHEN and CDR2 SYDVKM. The DNA of the CDR3 is TGTGCCAGCCCGTTGTTAGGCCTAGCGGGAGGGACCGGGGAGCTGTTTTTT. It is translated as CASPLLGLAGGTGELFF.

This clonotype was counted ten times or more. The rearrangement uses TRBV30 and TRBJ1-5, with TRBD1 matching 7 bases. This CDR3 region has 15 residues. V lost 3 bases to trimming and J lost 1 base; unmatched junction nucleotides: 6. Looked up from germline, CDR1 is GTSNPN and CDR2 is SVGIG (reference sequence). CDR3 amino acids: CAWRAGGYSNQPQHF. CDR3 DNA: TGTGCCTGGAGGGCAGGGGGGTACAGCAATCAGCCCCAGCATTTT.

This clonotype was found many times. The V gene is TRBV2, the J gene TRBJ2-7, with TRBD1 as a possible D gene (6 bases). V dropped 5 bases and J dropped 2 bases, with 10 bases sitting between them. Germline values: CDR1 SNHLY, CDR2 FYNNEI. The CDR3 is 13 residues long. As DNA, the CDR3 is TGTGCCAGCAGTCCAACAGGGACCTACGAGCAGTACTTC. Translation: CASSPTGTYEQYF.

This rearrangement joins TRBV10-1 to TRBJ2-7, with 8 bases aligning to TRBD1. CDR3 length: 15 residues. Trimming at V came to 0 bases and at J to 6 bases, leaving 7 bases not matched to a gene. Germline V gene sequence: CDR1 WNHNN, CDR2 SYGVQD (reference sequence). Written as DNA, the CDR3 is TGCGCCAGCAGTGAGTCTACAGGGGGTTTCAGCGAGCAGTACTTC. Translating gives CASSESTGGFSEQYF.

V is TRBV7-2 and J is TRBJ1-5; TRBD1 matches 9 bases. The CDR3 has 14 amino acids. Looked up from germline, CDR1 is SGHTA and CDR2 is FQGNSA. After removal of 5 bases from V and 7 bases from J, the junction contained 6 bases not matched to a gene. CDR3 DNA: TGTGCCAGCAGCGTACAGGGGGCGACCCAGCCCCAGCATTTT. Its protein product is CASSVQGATQPQHF.

In this sample, this clonotype turned up many times. The chain is built from TRBV11-2 and TRBJ2-1; D may be TRBD1 or TRBD2 (5 bases each). Between the trimmed V and J ends, which lost 3 bases and 0 bases, there was a span of 12 bases. CDR3 size: 16 residues. Germline CDR1 and CDR2: SGHAT and FQNNGV. The CDR3 DNA sequence: TGTGCCAGCAGCTTGACGGGGCGCAGCTCCTACAATGAGCAGTTCTTC. Translated, it gives CASSLTGRSSYNEQFF.

This clonotype was seen at least ten times. The V call is TRBV6-6, the J call TRBJ1-2, with 9 bases fitting TRBD1. The CDR3 runs to 15 residues. The junction had 1 base not matched to a gene; V was cut back by 0 bases and J by 2 bases. The V gene's germline CDR1 is MNHNY and CDR2 SVGAGI (reference sequence). The CDR3 sequence: CASSYSGTGNYGYTF. CDR3 DNA: TGTGCCAGCAGTTACTCGGGGACAGGGAACTATGGCTACACCTTC.

This clonotype has just a few counts. The chain links TRBV20-1 to TRBJ2-2, with D perhaps TRBD2 (6 bases). The CDR3 is made up of 17 amino acids. Between the trimmed V and J ends, which lost 3 bases and 0 bases, there was a span of 17 bases. CDR1 is DFQATT, CDR2 SNEGSKA, per germline (reference sequence). The CDR3 region has the DNA TGCAGTGCTAGCCGTGATAGCGGCAAAGCGAACACCGGGGAGCTGTTTTTT. It encodes CSASRDSGKANTGELFF.

The V gene is TRBV5-5, the J gene TRBJ2-2; the match to TRBD1 covers 8 bases. CDR3 size: 18 residues. The V and J ends lost 4 bases and 8 bases, in that order; junction bases with no gene match: 19. Per germline, CDR1 SGHKS and CDR2 YYEKEE (reference sequence). The CDR3, as DNA: TGTGCCAGCAGCCGACAGGGGTGGCGACTAGGGGGGTCTGGGGAGCTGTTTTTT. Protein: CASSRQGWRLGGSGELFF. The variable domain in full, with the rest retrieved from reference TRBV5-5 and TRBJ2-2, is DAGVTQSPTHLIKTRGQQVTLRCSPISGHKSVSWYQQVLGQGPQFIFQYYEKEERGRGNFPDRFSARQFPNYSSELNVNALLLGDSALYLCASSRQGWRLGGSGELFFGEGSRLTVL.

This clonotype was observed a few times. The chain combines TRBV10-3 with TRBJ2-7; no clear D gene. The V gene lost 3 bases and the J gene lost 1 base, with 10 bases spanning the gap. The CDR3 runs to 14 residues. Germline V gives CDR1 ENHRY, CDR2 SYGVKD. The CDR3 DNA reads TGTGCCATCAGTGAAAACACGCGTTCCTACGAGCAGTACTTC. It is translated as CAISENTRSYEQYF.

The rearrangement links TRBV4-1 to TRBJ1-1; tentative D call: TRBD1 (6 bases). Trimming cost V 3 bases and J 4 bases, with 18 bases left between them. The germline CDR1 and CDR2 sequences are MGHRA and YSYEKL. This CDR3 contains 16 residues. The chain's CDR3 is CASSHSFQGLSTEAFF. For the CDR3, the DNA is TGCGCCAGCAGCCATTCTTTTCAGGGGCTGAGCACTGAAGCTTTCTTT.

There are many counts of this clonotype. The rearrangement joins TRBV12-3 or TRBV12-4 to TRBJ1-1; the D is unclear. The V end lost 3 bases, the J end lost 6 bases, and 11 bases lay between the germline ends. The CDR3 length is 13 residues. The DNA of the CDR3 is TGTGCCAGCAGTTTTGCGGGGAAAGCTGAAGCTTTCTTT. Protein sequence: CASSFAGKAEAFF.

Ten or more counts support this clonotype. The chain is built from TRBV27 and TRBJ2-5; tentatively, D is TRBD2 (6 bases). With 6 bases removed from V and 1 base from J, the gap between germline ends came to 12 bases. CDR1 and CDR2 (germline): MNHEY, SMNVEV (reference sequence). CDR3 size: 14 residues. CDR3 DNA sequence: TGTGCCAGCAGCAACAAGCGGGTCCAAGAGACCCAGTACTTC. Its protein is CASSNKRVQETQYF.

This clonotype was counted a few times. The rearrangement uses TRBV28 and TRBJ2-1; D ambiguous. This CDR3 spans 12 amino acids. The germline V and J ends were trimmed by 5 bases and 15 bases, with 17 bases remaining between them. Germline CDR1 MDHEN, CDR2 SYDVKM. The chain's CDR3 is CASSPTGRFWFF. For the CDR3, the DNA is TGTGCCAGCAGTCCCACGGGCAGGTTCTGGTTCTTC.

The table lists this clonotype with many counts. The chain uses TRBV18 and TRBJ2-3, with D unresolved. The CDR3 runs to 14 residues. Germline values: CDR1 KGHSH, CDR2 LQKENI. Deletions cut 2 bases from V and 2 bases from J, with 8 bases between. The DNA of the CDR3 is TGTGCCAGCTCACCAGCCTTACTCACAGATACGCAGTATTTT. Translated: CASSPALLTDTQYF.

This clonotype appeared many times. The CDR3 DNA is TGTGCCAGCAGGACAGGGACCTACACTGAAGCTTTCTTT. It yields the protein CASRTGTYTEAFF. J is TRBJ1-1 and V is TRBV3-1; 7 nucleotides agree with TRBD1. With 6 bases clipped from V and 3 bases from J, the junction kept 4 bases outside the gene matches. Germline lookup yields CDR1 LGHDT and CDR2 YNNKEL (reference sequence). The CDR3 is 13 amino acids.